These 7 T cell receptor beta chains share one sample of origin, sequenced in a study of sequential checkpoint blockade in melanoma. Stated treatment: randomized to nivolumab then ipilimumab (arm A) or the reverse (arm B). Measured with immunoSEQ multiplex PCR; TCRdb has only the in-frame clones, and not every one. The sample includes about 16,000 clones, more than 85% of them seen just once. Sequencing used CD8+ T cells sorted from blood (inferred from file names), obtained from a patient given nivolumab and ipilimumab in sequence. The receptors originated from a human donor with melanoma.

In its sample, this clone was seen a few times. CDR3 sequence: CASSLGDYEQYF. The CDR3 DNA reads TGTGCCAGCAGCTTGGGAGACTACGAGCAGTACTTC. The chain has TRBV7-9 and TRBJ2-7; TRBD2 might be the D (5 bases). The CDR3 sequence is 12 residues long. V lost 3 bases and J lost 3, with 6 bases in between. Germline V lookup: CDR1 SEHNR, CDR2 FQNEAQ (reference sequence).

The table lists this clone with a count of one. The gene calls are TRBV2 and TRBJ1-1; 8 nucleotides match TRBD1. V was clipped by 6 bases and J by 1 base; unmatched bases: 7. CDR1 and CDR2 from the germline V gene are SNHLY and FYNNEI. This CDR3 is built from 15 residues. The CDR3 protein is CASRGHTGGNTEAFF. The CDR3 region has the DNA TGTGCCAGCAGGGGCCATACAGGGGGGAACACTGAAGCTTTCTTT.

The J gene is TRBJ1-2, the V gene TRBV28; 7 nucleotides line up with TRBD1. From germline, CDR1 is MDHEN and CDR2 SYDVKM. V shed 6 bases, J shed 4 bases, and the junction held 11 bases outside the gene matches. The CDR3 contains 15 residues. The CDR3 is CASSARRGLSYGYTF. CDR3 DNA: TGTGCCAGCAGCGCTAGGAGGGGGCTGAGCTATGGCTACACCTTC.

DNA of the CDR3: TGCGCCAGCAGCCGAAGCCTCGATAGCAATCAGCCCCAGCATTTT. Its protein is CASSRSLDSNQPQHF. The chain joins TRBV4-1 to TRBJ1-5; D unclear. With 4 bases removed from V and 0 bases from J, the gap between germline ends came to 10 bases. CDR3 size: 15 residues. Looked up from germline, CDR1 is MGHRA and CDR2 is YSYEKL.

This chain joins TRBV11-2 and TRBJ1-6; a weak D match, TRBD1 (5 bases). V was cut by 4 bases and J by 4 bases, with 14 bases left in between. Germline V gene sequence: CDR1 SGHAT, CDR2 FQNNGV. The CDR3 sequence is 16 residues long. The chain's CDR3 is CASSSPLGGYNSPLHF. Written as DNA, the CDR3 is TGTGCCAGCAGCTCACCCCTCGGGGGGTATAATTCACCCCTCCACTTT.

The V call is TRBV29-1, the J call TRBJ2-7; 11 positions match TRBD1. The CDR3 has 12 residues. CDR1 is SQVTM, CDR2 ANQGSEA, per germline. After removal of 6 bases from V and 7 bases from J, the junction contained 5 bases not matched to a gene. CDR3 DNA sequence: TGCAGCGTGGGAGGGACAGGGGGTGAGCAGTACTTC. Translation gives CSVGGTGGEQYF.

J is TRBJ2-7 and V is TRBV6-1; 7 positions match TRBD2. Germline V CDR1 and CDR2: MNHNS, SASEGT. After removal of 1 base from V and 2 bases from J, the junction contained 2 bases not matched to a gene. The CDR3 has 14 amino acids. The CDR3: CASSEGSGPYEQYF. CDR3 nucleotides: TGTGCCAGCAGTGAAGGTAGCGGGCCCTACGAGCAGTACTTC.